This TCR beta chain was recovered during a study of Tregs in tolerant kidney transplant recipients. Regarding this clone: The read ends 3 residues shy of where the CDR3 ends; the end is completed using the germline J gene.

The V gene end was trimmed by 5 bases and the J gene end by 1 base; junction bases not matched to a gene: 14. Germline assignment: CDR1 SSHAT and CDR2 FNYEAQ (reference sequence). CDR3 length equals 18 residues. The protocol was immunoSEQ multiplex PCR, while the TCRdb copy is restricted to in-frame clones and leaves out a portion. The listing contains 30,000 or so clones. The sequences come from CD8+ T cells from blood, collected before the transplant. The clonotype originates from a human donor who received a combined kidney and bone marrow transplant. This chain connects TRBV7-7 to TRBJ2-1; 7 positions agree with TRBD2. CDR3 bases read: TGTGCCAGCAGCCCCTCCGGGCCGGGGGGAGAGTCCTACAATGAG. Protein sequence: CASSPSGPGGESYNE. The CDR3 reads in full as CASSPSGPGGESYNEQFF.